This T cell receptor beta chain comes out of a study of spatial heterogeneity in lung cancer. Trimming shortened V by 0 bases and J by 5 bases, and 7 bases separated the two germline ends. Germline V gene sequence: CDR1 MNHEY, CDR2 SVGAGI. CDR3 size: 13 residues. MiXCR, applied by TCRdb to the 5' RACE reads, yields one record per CDR3 protein. The sample has fewer than 20,000 distinct CDR3 sequences, roughly 7% seen once. Time point here: sample taken at primary tumor resection. Whole-study findings and limits: Intratumoral expanded alpha and beta TCR counts were found to track tumor mutation counts.

This clonotype was seen many times. Its antigen is undetermined. This TCR derives from a female donor with early-stage non-small cell lung cancer. The chain couples TRBV6-5 to TRBJ2-5; no reliable D call. Sequences were derived from lung tumor tissue, sampled at surgery. CDR3 DNA sequence: TGTGCCAGCAGTTACTCTGTAGTGGAGACCCAGTACTTC. Translating it yields CASSYSVVETQYF.